The 29 T cell receptor beta chains below come from one sample, sequenced in a study of cytomegalovirus exposure and HLA in healthy donors. Sequencing was performed with immunoSEQ multiplex PCR; in TCRdb, only in-frame clones are kept and a portion is missing. This sample has about 120,000 clones, with approximately 90% found just once. The specimen was PBMCs. The receptor set was obtained from a woman between 18 and 30 years old in good health and CMV-seronegative.

The chain employs TRBV7-2 and TRBJ2-7, with D possibly being TRBD2 (6 bases). The length of the CDR3 is 14 residues. Trimming stripped 1 base from V and 9 bases from J, with 16 bases between. CDR1 is SGHTA, CDR2 FQGNSA, per germline. CDR3 region: CASSLGAGLRGQYF. The CDR3 coding sequence is TGTGCCAGCAGCTTAGGGGCTGGACTACGAGGGCAGTACTTC.

This chain joins TRBV28 and TRBJ1-4; D is undetermined. This CDR3 spans 16 amino acids. The V end lost 1 base, the J end lost 4 bases, and 13 bases lay between the germline ends. The germline gives CDR1 MDHEN, CDR2 SYDVKM. This CDR3 reads CASSLSGVSHNEKLFF. CDR3 bases: TGTGCCAGCAGTTTATCAGGCGTCAGCCATAATGAAAAACTGTTTTTT.

This CDR3 is CASSFSGSQETQYF. The CDR3 DNA reads TGTGCCAGCAGCTTTAGCGGTTCCCAAGAGACCCAGTACTTC. J is TRBJ2-5 and V is TRBV5-4, with TRBD2 as a possible D gene (6 bases). Germline V lookup: CDR1 SGHNT, CDR2 YYREEE (reference sequence). The CDR3 consists of 14 residues. V lost 2 bases to trimming and J lost 1 base, with 9 bases between them.

This clone showed up just once. V usage is TRBV4-3 and J usage is TRBJ2-7; D is possibly TRBD2 (6 bases). There are 14 residues in the CDR3. V was cut by 4 bases and J by 4 bases, with 14 bases left in between. Germline loops: CDR1 LGHNA, CDR2 YSLEER. The CDR3 region is CASSPSWRGYEQYF. In nucleotides, the CDR3 is TGCGCCAGCAGCCCTTCCTGGAGGGGTTACGAGCAGTACTTC.

The gene calls are TRBV2 and TRBJ2-5; TRBD2 aligns across 15 bases. The V and J ends lost 9 bases and 4 bases, in that order; junction bases with no gene match: 6. Looked up from germline, CDR1 is SNHLY and CDR2 is FYNNEI. The CDR3 length is 15 residues. The CDR3 loop reads CASGGLAGGGETQYF. In DNA, the CDR3 is TGTGCCAGTGGGGGACTAGCGGGAGGAGGAGAGACCCAGTACTTC.

The chain has TRBV5-1 and TRBJ1-6; TRBD1 might be the D (5 bases). The germline V gene has CDR1 SGHRS and CDR2 YFSETQ. This CDR3 region has 15 residues. Trimming pared 0 bases from V and 10 bases from J, leaving 14 bases between. CDR3 DNA: TGCGCCAGCAGCTTGGATTTCGGGGGTTACTCACCCCTCCACTTT. Its translation: CASSLDFGGYSPLHF.

This clone occurred once. The gene calls are TRBV9 and TRBJ2-3, with TRBD2 as a possible D gene (6 bases). Germline lookup yields CDR1 SGDLS and CDR2 YYNGEE. The CDR3 runs to 16 residues. Trimming shortened V by 4 bases and J by 5 bases, and 20 bases separated the two germline ends. The CDR3, as DNA: TGTGCCAGCAGCCAGACGGGACTGGTCGTTCAAGATACGCAGTATTTT. Amino acids: CASSQTGLVVQDTQYF.

This clone was recorded only once. The rearrangement uses TRBV6-4 and TRBJ2-3; 8 bases are a match to TRBD1. V gave up 4 bases and J gave up 8 bases; unmatched junction bases: 8. The germline V gene has CDR1 MRHNA and CDR2 SNTAGT. The CDR3 contains 14 residues. The CDR3 coding sequence is TGTGCCAGCAGTGCACAGGGGGAATTAGGTACGCAGTATTTT. This gives the protein CASSAQGELGTQYF.

The chain carries TRBV27 and TRBJ2-1; 7 bases line up with TRBD2. The CDR3 is made up of 15 amino acids. Germline CDR1 and CDR2: MNHEY and SMNVEV (reference sequence). V lost 8 bases and J lost 4; bases outside the gene matches: 11. The CDR3: CASAPISGRYNEQFF. The CDR3 DNA follows: TGTGCCAGCGCGCCTATTAGCGGGCGTTACAATGAGCAGTTCTTC.

The V call is TRBV5-1, the J call TRBJ2-1; D is unresolved. Trimming took off 0 bases at V and 10 bases at J, with 11 bases between the two ends. This CDR3 is 13 amino acids long. Germline loops: CDR1 SGHRS, CDR2 YFSETQ. The CDR3 loop reads CASSLGAPVEQFF. The CDR3 bases are TGCGCCAGCAGCTTGGGGGCGCCGGTGGAGCAGTTCTTC.

CDR3 loop: CAWIGLGARYGYTF. The CDR3 DNA reads as TGTGCCTGGATTGGGTTAGGGGCTCGCTATGGCTACACCTTC. The chain uses TRBV30 and TRBJ1-2; weak D call: TRBD1 (5 bases). Looked up from germline, CDR1 is GTSNPN and CDR2 is SVGIG (reference sequence). Trimming cost V 4 bases and J 4 bases, with 16 bases left between them. CDR3 size: 14 residues.

The gene calls are TRBV28 and TRBJ2-2; the D is unclear. The germline gives CDR1 MDHEN, CDR2 SYDVKM. Between the trimmed V and J ends, which lost 1 base and 1 base, there was a span of 7 bases. The CDR3 contains 15 residues. The CDR3 DNA reads TGTGCCAGCAGTTTATCAGGTCTGAACACCGGGGAGCTGTTTTTT. Its protein is CASSLSGLNTGELFF.

The V and J genes are TRBV9 and TRBJ2-7; 11 bases map to TRBD1. Germline lookup yields CDR1 SGDLS and CDR2 YYNGEE. After removal of 2 bases from V and 2 bases from J, the junction contained 12 bases not matched to a gene. This CDR3 region has 18 residues. The CDR3 sequence: CASSVGTGGQLQTYEQYF. DNA for the CDR3: TGTGCCAGCAGCGTGGGGACAGGGGGTCAATTACAGACCTACGAGCAGTACTTC.

This clone was detected once. The V and J genes are TRBV5-4 and TRBJ2-7, with 9 bases matching TRBD2. CDR3 length: 15 residues. The germline V gene has CDR1 SGHNT and CDR2 YYREEE (reference sequence). Trimming took 4 bases from V and 2 from J; bases not matched to a gene: 7. CDR3 region: CASSLQTSGPYEQYF. CDR3 sequence (DNA): TGTGCCAGCAGCCTGCAGACTAGCGGACCCTACGAGCAGTACTTC.

This sequence joins TRBV27 and TRBJ2-7; 10 positions match TRBD2. The J segment lost 1 base and the V segment lost 3 bases, leaving 6 bases of the junction unmatched. Germline V gene sequence: CDR1 MNHEY, CDR2 SMNVEV (reference sequence). The CDR3 is 16 amino acids. The CDR3 is CASSFLLAGVSYEQYF. In DNA, the CDR3 is TGTGCCAGCAGTTTCCTCCTAGCGGGGGTTTCCTACGAGCAGTACTTC.

The chain uses TRBV11-3 and TRBJ2-7, with a possible D match to TRBD1 (6 bases). Germline CDR1 SGHNT, CDR2 YENEEA. The CDR3 has 15 residues. V lost 5 bases, J lost 2 bases, and 16 bases lay in between. CDR3 in amino acids: CASSPAGTQTYEQYF. CDR3 DNA: TGTGCCAGCAGCCCCGCCGGGACACAAACCTACGAGCAGTACTTC.

The chain joins TRBV2 to TRBJ2-7; 8 bases fit TRBD1. V was clipped by 8 bases and J by 6 bases; unmatched bases: 12. The V gene's germline CDR1 is SNHLY and CDR2 FYNNEI. This CDR3 has 14 amino acids. The CDR3 here is CASGAGTGESEQYF. The CDR3 DNA reads as TGTGCCAGCGGTGCCGGGACAGGAGAAAGCGAGCAGTACTTC. Full variable domain (rest looked up from reference TRBV2 and TRBJ2-7): EPEVTQTPSHQVTQMGQEVILRCVPISNHLYFYWYRQILGQKVEFLVSFYNNEISEKSEIFDDQFSVERPDGSNFTLKIRSTKLEDSAMYFCASGAGTGESEQYFGPGTRLTVT.

Regarding this clone: Different DNA sequences within this sample yield the same CDR3. This rearrangement joins TRBV18 to TRBJ2-5, with D perhaps TRBD1 (6 bases). The CDR3 is 13 residues long. Between the trimmed V and J ends, which lost 2 bases and 5 bases, there was a span of 9 bases. Germline CDR1 is KGHSH and CDR2 is LQKENI. CDR3 residues: CASSPGQGETQYF. The CDR3, as DNA: TGTGCCAGCTCACCAGGGCAGGGGGAGACCCAGTACTTC.

The V gene is TRBV30, the J gene TRBJ1-2; TRBD1 matches at 8 bases. This CDR3 spans 14 amino acids. The V segment lost 0 bases and the J segment 4 bases; nucleotides outside the gene matches: 4. Germline V lookup: CDR1 GTSNPN, CDR2 SVGIG (reference sequence). In nucleotides, the CDR3 is TGTGCCTGGAGTGTAACTCAGGGGGCCTATGGCTACACCTTC. Its protein product is CAWSVTQGAYGYTF.

This clone appeared a single time. This chain links TRBV9 with TRBJ1-1, with a weak D call TRBD1 (6 bases). V dropped 1 base and J dropped 2 bases, with 9 bases sitting between them. The CDR3 runs 14 residues. Germline V lookup: CDR1 SGDLS, CDR2 YYNGEE. The chain's CDR3 is CASSVQGKNTEAFF. CDR3 sequence (DNA): TGTGCCAGCAGCGTACAGGGGAAAAACACTGAAGCTTTCTTT.

The rearrangement joins TRBV27 to TRBJ2-3; 7 bases are shared with TRBD2. J gave up 6 bases and V 3 bases, and 9 bases lay outside the gene matches. The germline V gene encodes CDR1 MNHEY and CDR2 SMNVEV (reference sequence). The CDR3 consists of 15 residues. The CDR3 nucleotides are TGTGCCAGCAGTTTCCGCACGGGAGGAGCGGATACGCAGTATTTT. It translates to CASSFRTGGADTQYF.

The V and J genes are TRBV4-3 and TRBJ1-1; TRBD1 matches at 8 bases. V shed 0 bases and J 5 bases; nucleotides not matched to a gene: 8. The CDR3 is 16 amino acids. Per germline, CDR1 LGHNA and CDR2 YSLEER. In DNA, the CDR3 is TGCGCCAGCAGCCAAGAGGGGACAGGAGAGGGGACTGAAGCTTTCTTT. This encodes CASSQEGTGEGTEAFF.

This chain connects TRBV2 to TRBJ1-1, with TRBD1 matching 8 bases. The CDR3 sequence is 11 residues long. V shed 6 bases and J 11 bases; nucleotides not matched to a gene: 5. Germline V gives CDR1 SNHLY, CDR2 FYNNEI. DNA of the CDR3: TGTGCCAGCAGATCGGACAGGGATGCTTTCTTT. Amino acids: CASRSDRDAFF.

V is TRBV28 and J is TRBJ2-3, with 8 positions matching TRBD2. The CDR3 has 17 residues. Trimming at V came to 6 bases and at J to 5 bases, leaving 16 bases not matched to a gene. Per germline, CDR1 MDHEN and CDR2 SYDVKM. CDR3 DNA: TGTGCCAGCAGCACTCCCGGAGCGGGAGCAGATGAAGATACGCAGTATTTT. It is translated as CASSTPGAGADEDTQYF.

The chain links TRBV9 to TRBJ1-2, with unresolved D. V lost 0 bases and J 4 bases, leaving 13 bases between the germline ends. Looked up from germline, CDR1 is SGDLS and CDR2 is YYNGEE. The CDR3 has 15 amino acids. The CDR3 bases are TGTGCCAGCAGCGTAGGGGTAGAGGTCTCCTATGGCTACACCTTC. Translating it yields CASSVGVEVSYGYTF.

This chain joins TRBV2 and TRBJ1-1; a weak D match, TRBD1 (5 bases). Trimming took off 5 bases at V and 6 bases at J, with 13 bases between the two ends. In germline, CDR1 is SNHLY, CDR2 FYNNEI. This CDR3 spans 13 amino acids. CDR3 in amino acids: CASSTTGRPEAFF. The DNA for the CDR3 is TGTGCCAGCAGTACCACAGGTAGACCTGAAGCTTTCTTT.

This chain uses TRBV30 with TRBJ2-3; a possible D gene is TRBD1 (5 bases). There are 17 residues in the CDR3. Germline CDR1 GTSNPN, CDR2 SVGIG (reference sequence). Trimming removed 4 bases at V and 1 base at J, with 21 bases between. CDR3: CAWKSWGDRFGTDTQYF. Here the CDR3 DNA reads TGTGCCTGGAAGAGTTGGGGCGATCGGTTCGGCACAGATACGCAGTATTTT.

This clone appeared a single time. The chain carries TRBV27 and TRBJ2-7, with 13 bases fitting TRBD2. With V trimmed by 6 bases and J by 4 bases, 15 bases remained unmatched. The CDR3 loop spans 18 amino acids. CDR1 is MNHEY and CDR2 is SMNVEV in the germline V gene (reference sequence). CDR3: CASRPGLATSGRRYEQYF. The CDR3 DNA sequence: TGTGCCAGCAGACCGGGACTTGCGACTAGCGGGAGGAGATACGAGCAGTACTTC.

The chain uses TRBV5-1 and TRBJ2-3; 9 bases agree with TRBD1. The V gene's germline CDR1 is SGHRS and CDR2 YFSETQ. The J segment lost 3 bases and the V segment lost 4 bases, leaving 3 bases of the junction unmatched. There are 14 residues in the CDR3. Here the CDR3 DNA reads TGCGCCAGCAGCCACGGACAGGGGACAGATACGCAGTATTTT. Protein: CASSHGQGTDTQYF.